Presented here are 30 T cell receptor beta chains from one specimen sequenced in a study of regulatory T cells in long-lasting Graves disease. The time point is: persistent/refractory GD, antithyroid drugs over 5 years with positive TRAb. RNA from PBMCs was the source of the TCR library. Arm-PCR with iRepertoire HTBI primers amplified the CDR3 regions for these TCR beta libraries. Using its own MiXCR run on the multiplex PCR reads, TCRdb lists one record per CDR3 protein. This sample has over 300,000 distinct CDR3 sequences; 20% occur once, and the top ten carry just under 30%. The sequences come from peripheral blood mononuclear cells (PBMCs), collected when the disease was refractory, from a patient treated with antithyroid drugs. The receptors come from a female donor with Graves disease.

The J gene is TRBJ2-4, the V gene TRBV7-2; 8 bases match TRBD1. The V gene end was trimmed by 5 bases and the J gene end by 0 bases; junction bases not matched to a gene: 3. Germline CDR1 and CDR2: SGHTA and FQGNSA. There are 15 residues in the CDR3. CDR3 amino acids: CASSLRGLAKNIQYF. DNA for the CDR3: TGTGCCAGCAGCCTCAGGGGGCTAGCCAAAAACATTCAGTACTTC.

The table lists this clonotype with a few counts. V gene TRBV10-3 combines with J gene TRBJ2-7; the match to TRBD1 covers 8 bases. This CDR3 is built from 11 residues. CDR1 is ENHRY, CDR2 SYGVKD, per germline. With 6 bases clipped from V and 6 bases from J, the junction kept 1 base outside the gene matches. CDR3 amino acids: CAIRQGGEQYF. DNA for the CDR3: TGTGCCATCAGACAGGGGGGCGAGCAGTACTTC.

Many counts were recorded for this clonotype. V and J are TRBV2 and TRBJ1-1, with 7 bases identical to TRBD1. Unmatched junction bases numbered 4, after V lost 4 bases and J lost 2 bases. The CDR3 runs 14 residues. Germline V lookup: CDR1 SNHLY, CDR2 FYNNEI. This chain's CDR3 is CASSADRANTEAFF. In nucleotides, the CDR3 is TGTGCCAGCAGTGCCGACAGGGCTAACACTGAAGCTTTCTTT.

The V gene is TRBV5-1, the J gene TRBJ1-6, with 12 bases lining up with TRBD1. In germline, CDR1 is SGHRS, CDR2 YFSETQ. V was pared by 0 bases and J by 9 bases, with 4 bases of the junction left unmatched. The CDR3 runs to 16 residues. The CDR3: CASSLGDRGLSSPLHF. CDR3 bases: TGCGCCAGCAGCTTGGGGGACAGGGGGCTTTCTTCACCCCTCCACTTT.

J is TRBJ1-5 and V is TRBV6-2 or TRBV6-3, with D hard to call. The germline V gene encodes CDR1 MNHEY and CDR2 SVGEGT. This CDR3 has 14 residues. V lost 2 bases and J lost 3, with 8 bases in between. The CDR3 reads CASSYVQPNQPQHF. CDR3 coding DNA: TGTGCCAGCAGTTACGTCCAGCCCAATCAGCCCCAGCATTTT.

The table lists this clonotype with a count of one. A much larger clone lies one base from this, so it may be a read error. The chain is built from TRBV29-1 and TRBJ1-1; D gene ambiguous. In germline, CDR1 is SQVTM, CDR2 ANQGSEA. This CDR3 spans 13 amino acids. The germline V and J ends were trimmed by 6 bases and 4 bases, with 15 bases remaining between them. CDR3 in DNA: TGCAGCGTCACCCCCACAGTTAGCACTGAAGCTTTCTTT. It encodes CSVTPTVSTEAFF.

Comment on this clonotype: Possible read error: a much larger clone is one base away. The rearrangement joins TRBV11-2 to TRBJ2-7; the D gene is possibly TRBD1 (5 bases). The germline V gene encodes CDR1 SGHAT and CDR2 FQNNGV. V shed 4 bases and J shed 5 bases, with 15 bases lying between them. This CDR3 region has 14 residues. CDR3 coding DNA: TGTGCCAGCAGCTCAGGGTTTAGTAACCACGAGCAGTACTTC. Residues: CASSSGFSNHEQYF.

The chain employs TRBV7-9 and TRBJ2-5; D might be TRBD1 (6 bases). V was clipped by 5 bases and J by 3 bases, with 13 bases between them. Germline loops: CDR1 SEHNR, CDR2 FQNEAQ (reference sequence). This CDR3 region has 14 residues. In nucleotides, the CDR3 is TGTGCCAGCAGCAACCACAGGGATGAAGAGACCCAGTACTTC. Translation gives CASSNHRDEETQYF.

There are a few counts of this clonotype. The J gene is TRBJ1-2, the V gene TRBV4-3; a possible D gene is TRBD1 (5 bases). The V end lost 4 bases, the J end lost 4 bases, and 16 bases lay between the germline ends. The CDR3 is 15 amino acids. Per germline, CDR1 LGHNA and CDR2 YSLEER. The CDR3 region is CASSPAFPGTYGYTF. CDR3 bases: TGCGCCAGCAGCCCCGCATTTCCAGGGACCTATGGCTACACCTTC.

This clonotype was counted only a few times. This may be a read error, as it is one base from a much larger clone. The chain combines TRBV30 with TRBJ1-5; D not resolved. The germline gives CDR1 GTSNPN, CDR2 SVGIG (reference sequence). This CDR3 contains 12 residues. DNA for the CDR3: TGTGTCTGGAGTGTAGGAATTCAGCCCCAGCATTTT. This codes for CVWSVGIQPQHF.

The chain is built from TRBV6-2 or TRBV6-3 and TRBJ2-1; D unclear. The CDR3 is 13 residues long. Germline V gene data show CDR1 as MNHEY and CDR2 as SVGEGT. V lost 0 bases and J lost 9, with 9 bases in between. This CDR3 is CASSYSSVSEQFF. As DNA, the CDR3 is TGTGCCAGCAGTTACTCGTCAGTCTCTGAGCAGTTCTTC.

This clonotype was seen only a few times. The gene calls are TRBV6-1 and TRBJ2-2; D call uncertain. The V gene lost 6 bases and the J gene lost 1 base, with 6 bases spanning the gap. The CDR3 is made up of 13 amino acids. Germline lookup yields CDR1 MNHNS and CDR2 SASEGT. Written as DNA, the CDR3 is TGTGCCAGCAGAAGGGTGAACACCGGGGAGCTGTTTTTT. Amino acid sequence: CASRRVNTGELFF.

The chain employs TRBV3-1 and TRBJ2-2, with TRBD2 matching 10 bases. This CDR3 comprises 16 residues. The germline V gene has CDR1 LGHDT and CDR2 YNNKEL (reference sequence). Trimming at V came to 1 base and at J to 2 bases, leaving 1 base not matched to a gene. The CDR3 protein is CASSQALAGNTGELFF. The CDR3 region has the DNA TGTGCCAGCAGCCAAGCACTAGCGGGAAACACCGGGGAGCTGTTTTTT.

The chain recombines TRBV19 with TRBJ1-5; TRBD1 might be the D (5 bases). Trimming removed 2 bases from V and 2 bases from J, with 25 bases in between. Germline V gene lookup returns CDR1 LNHDA and CDR2 SQIVND (reference sequence). The CDR3 runs 20 residues. The CDR3 region has the DNA TGTGCCAGTAGTATAAGGGGTACTCAGGGTTGGGCCGAGGGCAATCAGCCCCAGCATTTT. Translated: CASSIRGTQGWAEGNQPQHF.

The chain couples TRBV27 to TRBJ2-2; a possible D gene is TRBD2 (6 bases). Germline-derived CDR1 and CDR2 are MNHEY and SMNVEV (reference sequence). This CDR3 comprises 18 residues. The V end was cut by 5 bases, the J end by 5 bases, with 24 bases between. The CDR3 nucleotides read TGTGCCAGCAGTCTAATATCCCCCCGGAGGGGAGGTACCGGGGAGCTGTTTTTT. Protein product: CASSLISPRRGGTGELFF.

This clonotype appeared a few times. A far larger clone lies a single base away; this is likely a read error. The rearrangement joins TRBV11-2 to TRBJ2-5; D uncertain. CDR1 is SGHAT, CDR2 FQNNGV, per germline. The CDR3 extends over 14 amino acids. Written as DNA, the CDR3 is TGTGCCAGCAGCTTAGGTCCAGGCCAAGAGGCCCAGTACTTC. Its translation is CASSLGPGQEAQYF. The variable domain in full, with the rest retrieved from reference TRBV11-2 and TRBJ2-5, is EAGVAQSPRYKIIEKRQSVAFWCNPISGHATLYWYQQILGQGPKLLIQFQNNGVVDDSQLPKDRFSAERLKGVDSTLKIQPAKLEDSAVYLCASSLGPGQEAQYFGPGTRLLVL.

In this sample, this clonotype turned up many times. The V gene is TRBV6-1, the J gene TRBJ1-2, with 7 bases fitting TRBD1. This CDR3 is built from 15 residues. Per germline, CDR1 MNHNS and CDR2 SASEGT. V gave up 6 bases and J gave up 1 base; unmatched junction bases: 8. Written as DNA, the CDR3 is TGTGCCAGCAGGGACAGGAAAGGCCTTAACTATGGCTACACCTTC. It translates to CASRDRKGLNYGYTF.

On this clonotype itself: The germline gene is not matched at one end of the junction; a read error may be the cause. This sequence joins TRBV7-3 and TRBJ1-6; D may be TRBD1 (6 bases). The CDR3 runs 16 residues. Germline CDR1 SGHTA, CDR2 FQGTGA. CDR3 sequence reads: CASSAQPRGNNSPLHF. The CDR3 nucleotides read TGTGCCAGCAGCGCCCAACCCAGGGGAAATAACTCACCCCTCCACTTT.

V and J are TRBV3-1 and TRBJ1-6; no reliable D call. This CDR3 contains 14 residues. Trimming took off 2 bases at V and 6 bases at J, with 8 bases between the two ends. CDR1 and CDR2 from the germline V gene are LGHDT and YNNKEL (reference sequence). The CDR3 loop is CASSQLVTNSPLHF. The CDR3 region has the DNA TGTGCCAGCAGCCAACTGGTCACTAATTCACCCCTCCACTTT.

This clonotype was counted between two and nine times. The chain carries TRBV7-9 and TRBJ2-7; D uncertain. CDR3 length: 14 residues. V was clipped by 1 base and J by 1 base, with 8 bases between them. Germline values: CDR1 SEHNR, CDR2 FQNEAQ (reference sequence). CDR3 nucleotide sequence: TGTGCCAGCAGCTTAGGTAGACTTTCCTACGAGCAGTACTTC. Translation: CASSLGRLSYEQYF.

This clonotype was counted only a few times. In DNA, the CDR3 is TGTGCCACCAGCAGAAACTTAGACGGGGAGCTGTTTTTT. Translated, it gives CATSRNLDGELFF. The J gene is TRBJ2-2, the V gene TRBV15, with D uncertain. V lost 2 bases and J 7 bases, leaving 8 bases between the germline ends. The germline V gene has CDR1 LNHNV and CDR2 YYDKDF (reference sequence). This CDR3 is built from 13 residues. The whole variable domain, remainder taken from reference TRBV15 and TRBJ2-2, is DAMVIQNPRYQVTQFGKPVTLSCSQTLNHNVMYWYQQKSSQAPKLLFHYYDKDFNNEADTPDNFQSRRPNTSFCFLDIRSPGLGDTAMYLCATSRNLDGELFFGEGSRLTVL.

The chain joins TRBV18 to TRBJ1-6; 10 bases align to TRBD1. The J segment lost 10 bases and the V segment lost 4 bases, leaving 7 bases of the junction unmatched. Germline CDR1 KGHSH, CDR2 LQKENI. This CDR3 comprises 15 residues. The CDR3 coding sequence is TGTGCCAGCTCACTAGGGACAGGGGACTACTCACCCCTCCACTTT. Translating gives CASSLGTGDYSPLHF. The whole variable domain, filled in from reference TRBV18 and TRBJ1-6, reads NAGVMQNPRHLVRRRGQEARLRCSPMKGHSHVYWYRQLPEEGLKFMVYLQKENIIDESGMPKERFSAEFPKEGPSILRIQQVVRGDSAAYFCASSLGTGDYSPLHFGNGTRLTVT.

This clonotype was recorded at least ten times. The chain is built from TRBV9 and TRBJ1-2; D gene uncertain. Germline CDR1 is SGDLS and CDR2 is YYNGEE. The CDR3 sequence is 14 residues long. Deletions cut 4 bases from V and 0 bases from J, with 10 bases between. Here the CDR3 reads CASSTRAANYGYTF. CDR3 nucleotides: TGTGCCAGCAGCACCCGCGCCGCTAACTATGGCTACACCTTC.

A few counts support this clonotype. The V call is TRBV11-2, the J call TRBJ1-6, with D hard to call. Deletions cut 5 bases from V and 8 bases from J, with 7 bases between. This CDR3 comprises 12 residues. Germline V CDR1 and CDR2: SGHAT, FQNNGV. The CDR3 DNA sequence: TGTGCCAGCAGCCCGTTGCATTCACCCCTCCACTTT. It encodes CASSPLHSPLHF.

This clonotype was detected only a few times. The rearrangement links TRBV5-5 to TRBJ2-3; TRBD1 agrees at 9 bases. The CDR3 loop spans 16 amino acids. V dropped 0 bases and J dropped 1; count of bases not matched to a gene: 3. Per germline, CDR1 SGHKS and CDR2 YYEKEE (reference sequence). CDR3 in DNA: TGTGCCAGCAGCTTGGCCGGGACAGGGCGCACAGATACGCAGTATTTT. Amino acid sequence: CASSLAGTGRTDTQYF.

The V gene is TRBV2, the J gene TRBJ2-2, with TRBD2 matching 10 bases. CDR1 SNHLY and CDR2 FYNNEI come from the germline V gene. This CDR3 has 15 residues. Trimming removed 1 base from V and 5 bases from J; junction bases left unmatched: 1. The CDR3 DNA sequence: TGTGCCAGCAGTGAAGAGACTAGCGGGACCGGGGAGCTGTTTTTT. Amino acid sequence: CASSEETSGTGELFF.

The gene calls are TRBV19 and TRBJ1-1; D is undetermined. V was trimmed by 7 bases and J by 0 bases, leaving 3 bases between them. CDR3 length: 11 amino acids. Germline V gene sequence: CDR1 LNHDA, CDR2 SQIVND (reference sequence). The CDR3 DNA reads TGTGCCAGTACGATGAACACTGAAGCTTTCTTT. This translates into CASTMNTEAFF.

This clonotype was counted at least ten times. J is TRBJ1-6 and V is TRBV6-1, with 7 nucleotides matching TRBD1. With 6 bases clipped from V and 10 bases from J, the junction kept 6 bases outside the gene matches. The CDR3 covers 13 residues. Germline V gene sequence: CDR1 MNHNS, CDR2 SASEGT. As DNA, the CDR3 is TGTGCCAGCAGCCCCCGACAGGGATCACCCCTCCACTTT. Amino acid sequence: CASSPRQGSPLHF.

This clonotype was counted ten times or more. The chain uses TRBV27 and TRBJ2-4; 9 bases match TRBD2. The CDR3 loop spans 15 amino acids. J lost 3 bases, V lost 6 bases, and 6 bases had no gene match. CDR1 is MNHEY and CDR2 is SMNVEV in the germline V gene (reference sequence). The CDR3 here is CASSQREVDKNIQYF. In nucleotides, the CDR3 is TGTGCCAGCAGCCAGCGGGAGGTGGACAAAAACATTCAGTACTTC.

This clonotype was counted a few times. The rearrangement uses TRBV28 and TRBJ2-3; D is unresolved. Germline lookup yields CDR1 MDHEN and CDR2 SYDVKM. The CDR3 loop spans 11 amino acids. The V end was cut by 7 bases, the J end by 2 bases, with 4 bases between. The CDR3 protein is CASTSTDTQYF. In DNA form, the CDR3 reads TGTGCCAGCACATCCACAGATACGCAGTATTTT. The full variable domain, in which reference TRBV28 and TRBJ2-3 provide the parts outside the CDR3, is DVKVTQSSRYLVKRTGEKVFLECVQDMDHENMFWYRQDPGLGLRLIYFSYDVKMKEKGDIPEGYSVSREKKERFSLILESASTNQTSMYLCASTSTDTQYFGPGTRLTVL.